This T cell receptor beta chain emerged from a study of Ad26.COV2.S vaccination and SARS-CoV-2 variants. TCRdb's table, derived via immunoSEQ multiplex PCR, lists solely in-frame clones and lacks some. Of approximately 500,000 clones listed, 70% to 90% were seen once; the top ten hold 9.5% to 15%. CDR1 and CDR2 (germline): ENHRY, SYGVKD. This CDR3 region has 14 residues. The V and J ends lost 10 bases and 1 base, in that order; junction bases with no gene match: 9. The treatment: about 20 received Ad26.COV2.S at low or high dose, single or two shots; about 5 received placebo; per-sample allocation not given. Day 63 after the first injection of vaccine or placebo was the sampling time. As its vector, the vaccine had Ad26, which expressed Wuhan-strain SARS-CoV-2 spike.

Sequencing was performed on peripheral blood, taken in a trial of Ad26.COV2.S vaccine versus placebo. The receptor was isolated from a person aged 18-65 years who received the Ad26.COV2.S COVID-19 vaccine or a placebo. The chain recombines TRBV10-3 with TRBJ2-5; TRBD1 aligns across 7 bases. The CDR3 DNA reads as TGTGCCAGTCAACTTGACAGGGCCCAAGAGACCCAGTACTTC. Translated: CASQLDRAQETQYF.